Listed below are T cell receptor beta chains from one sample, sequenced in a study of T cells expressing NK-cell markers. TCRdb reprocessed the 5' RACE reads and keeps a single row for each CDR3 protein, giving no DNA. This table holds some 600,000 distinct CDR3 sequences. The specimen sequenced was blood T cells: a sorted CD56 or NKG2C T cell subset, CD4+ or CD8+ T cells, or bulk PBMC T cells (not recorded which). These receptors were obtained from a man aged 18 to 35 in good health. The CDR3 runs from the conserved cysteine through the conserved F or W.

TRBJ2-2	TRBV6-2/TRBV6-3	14	CASSPGTDAGELFF
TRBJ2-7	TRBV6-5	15	CASSYYSSSSDEQYF
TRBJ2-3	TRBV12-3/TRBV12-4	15	CASSWGGMGTDTQYF
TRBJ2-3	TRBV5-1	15	CASSPRTSGGVTQYF
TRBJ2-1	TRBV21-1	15	CASSKVAEKVNEQFF
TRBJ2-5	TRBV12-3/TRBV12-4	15	CASSSLGRTGETQYF
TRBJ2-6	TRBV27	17	CASSLFGDSSGANVLTF
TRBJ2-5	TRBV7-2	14	CASSSTLDQETQYF
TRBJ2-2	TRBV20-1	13	CSALVGAGGELFF
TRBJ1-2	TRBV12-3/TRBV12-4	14	CASSRESTKGGYTF
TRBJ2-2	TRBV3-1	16	CASSQDLGLLTGELFF
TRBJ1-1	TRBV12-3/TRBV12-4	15	CASSLTSTGVSEAFF
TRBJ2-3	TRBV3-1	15	CASSPATSGTDTQYF
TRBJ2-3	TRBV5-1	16	CASRSSLGAVPDTQYF
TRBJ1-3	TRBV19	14	CASKDGSSGNTIYF
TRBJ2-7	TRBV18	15	CASSPPGRASYEQYF
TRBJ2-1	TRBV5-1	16	CASSWYSGTGSNEQFF
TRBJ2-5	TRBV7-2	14	CASSLGQSSRTQYF
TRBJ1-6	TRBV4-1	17	CASSPTAGDGYNSPLHF
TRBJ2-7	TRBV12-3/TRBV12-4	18	CASTAFSREGLVTYEQYF
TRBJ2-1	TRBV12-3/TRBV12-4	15	CASSRTQGMYNEQFF
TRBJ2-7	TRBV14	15	CASSQVLGVIYEQYF
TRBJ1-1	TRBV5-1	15	CASSLGRTENTEAFF
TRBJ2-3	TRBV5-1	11	CASSFQGMQYF
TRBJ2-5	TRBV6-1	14	CASRLAGGPGTQYF
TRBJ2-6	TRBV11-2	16	CASSSDGSSGANVLTF
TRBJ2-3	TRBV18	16	CASSPLSGPTTDTQYF
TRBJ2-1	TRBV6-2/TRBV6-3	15	CAVGLPGISYNEQFF
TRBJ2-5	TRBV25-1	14	CASGLAGYQETQYF
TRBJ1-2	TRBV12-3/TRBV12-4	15	CASSLRSGMVWGYTF
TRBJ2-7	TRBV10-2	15	CASRDLIAGVDEQYF
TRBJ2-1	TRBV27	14	CASSLGTGWDEQFF
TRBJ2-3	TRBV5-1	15	CASSLALVETDTQYF
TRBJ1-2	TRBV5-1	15	CASSAQGAQLSGYTF
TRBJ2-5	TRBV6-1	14	CASRGRGPQETQYF
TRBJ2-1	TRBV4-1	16	CASSQARAGVRNEQFF
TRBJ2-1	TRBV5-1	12	CASSLEGLEQFF
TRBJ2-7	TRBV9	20	CASSDSWDRGSSGSPHEQYF
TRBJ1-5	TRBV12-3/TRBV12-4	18	CASSLEGQATYSNQPQHF
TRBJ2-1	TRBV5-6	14	CASSLLGTGNEQFF
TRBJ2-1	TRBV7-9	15	CASRPSGRATNEQFF
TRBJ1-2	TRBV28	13	CASINYRGHGYTF
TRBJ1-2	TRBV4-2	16	CASSQDGQSPYYGYTF
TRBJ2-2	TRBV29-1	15	CSATGTSAPGGELFF
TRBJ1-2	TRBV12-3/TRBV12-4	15	CASSPSQGLTYGYTF
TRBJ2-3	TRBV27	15	CASSFSSGRRGTQYF
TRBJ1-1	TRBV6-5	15	CASSYQTPGATEAFF
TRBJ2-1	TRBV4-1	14	CASSQQDSGNEQFF
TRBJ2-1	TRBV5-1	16	CASSLAIGQVYNEQFF
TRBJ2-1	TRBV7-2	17	CASSQKRWDHRYNEQFF
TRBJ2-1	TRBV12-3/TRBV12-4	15	CASSPGGLPRNEQFF
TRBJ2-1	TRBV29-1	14	CSVQQPSSSNEQFF
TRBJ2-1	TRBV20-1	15	CSARSNRVTAHEQFF
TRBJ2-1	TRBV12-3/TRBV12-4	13	CASTVGQYNEQFF
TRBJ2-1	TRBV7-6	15	CASSFTSGLYNEQFF
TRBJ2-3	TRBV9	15	CASTPTGLLTDTQYF
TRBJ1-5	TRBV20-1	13	CSASFRGGQPQHF